This T cell receptor beta chain was identified in a study of response to subunit inactivated influenza vaccine. The CDR3 spans 13 residues. Germline CDR1 reads MGHRA; CDR2 reads YSYEKL. V lost 4 bases and J 2 bases, leaving 8 bases between the germline ends. MiXCR was run by TCRdb on the RT-PCR reads, yielding one entry per CDR3 protein. The table shows hundreds of thousands of distinct CDR3 sequences, with approximately 9.9% occurring only once. The chain has TRBV4-1 and TRBJ1-1; D uncertain. Sequenced material: PBMCs from blood, taken about 6 weeks after vaccination. The sequence came from a man aged 50 to 60 who received an inactivated influenza vaccine. This chain's CDR3 is CASSLYHNTEAFF. Written as DNA, the CDR3 is TGCGCCAGCAGCCTATACCATAACACTGAAGCTTTCTTT.